A selection of T cell receptor beta chains follows, all from one sample in a study of T cell repertoires in cytomegalovirus infection. No antigen has been identified for these receptors. MiXCR, run by TCRdb on the reads, gives a single entry per CDR3 protein. The sample records 550,000 to 700,000 distinct CDR3 sequences, 40% being singletons. The source was cultured PBMCs, collected from culture after CMV antigen stimulation. The receptor set was obtained from a human donor in good health (CMV status not recorded). Some clones in this sample may be carry-over from other donors' samples. The CDR3 runs from the conserved cysteine through the conserved F or W. D genes are given only for firm matches. A clone size is listed for some rows: how often the clone was seen (once, few, many), or a class if it is expanded.

cdr3_aa cdr3_nt j_call d_call v_call clone_size
CASSLGILAGGPDEQFF TGTGCCAGCAGTTTAGGGATCCTAGCGGGGGGGCCGGATGAGCAGTTCTTC TRBJ2-1 TRBD2 TRBV12-3/TRBV12-4 NA
CSAGGGTDNQPQHF TGCAGTGCCGGGGGGGGTACAGACAATCAGCCCCAGCATTTT TRBJ1-5 NA TRBV20-1 NA
CARTFPRDTQYF TGTGCCAGGACCTTCCCAAGGGATACGCAGTATTTT TRBJ2-3 NA TRBV19 NA
CASSFGSGQGTDTQYF TGTGCCAGCAGTTTTGGGTCCGGACAGGGCACAGATACGCAGTATTTT TRBJ2-3 TRBD1 TRBV12-3/TRBV12-4 few
CASNVGGELFF TGTGCCAGCAACGTGGGGGGGGAGCTGTTTTTT TRBJ2-2 NA TRBV28 NA
CASTSGSGGTDTQYF TGTGCCAGCACTAGCGGGAGCGGGGGGACAGATACGCAGTATTTT TRBJ2-3 TRBD2 TRBV6-1 NA
CATDTLGQDGYTF TGTGCCACCGACACCCTCGGTCAGGATGGCTACACCTTC TRBJ1-2 NA TRBV28 NA
CASSGGLHEQFF TGTGCCAGCAGCGGAGGACTACATGAGCAGTTCTTC TRBJ2-1 NA TRBV5-5 many
CASSIGTDEAFF TGTGCCAGTAGTATTGGAACAGATGAAGCTTTCTTT TRBJ1-1 NA TRBV19 NA
CSVTGPLAPYEQYF TGCAGCGTTACCGGTCCGCTAGCACCCTACGAGCAGTACTTC TRBJ2-7 NA TRBV29-1 NA
CASSPPLIAGTQYF TGTGCCAGCAGTCCCCCTCTGATAGCCGGTACGCAGTATTTT TRBJ2-3 NA TRBV12-3/TRBV12-4 once
CASSETTGGNEQFF TGTGCCAGCAGTGAAACGACAGGGGGCAATGAGCAGTTCTTC TRBJ2-1 TRBD1 TRBV2 NA
CSARLTGAKNIQYF TGCAGTGCTAGATTAACGGGAGCCAAAAACATTCAGTACTTC TRBJ2-4 NA TRBV20-1 NA
CASIERETDTQYF TGTGCCAGCATAGAGCGGGAGACAGATACGCAGTATTTT TRBJ2-3 TRBD2 TRBV5-4 NA
CASSFWDRPLNEQFF TGTGCCAGCAGTTTTTGGGACAGGCCTCTGAATGAGCAGTTCTTC TRBJ2-1 TRBD1 TRBV27 NA
CATSKGTSSNEKLFF TGTGCCACCAGCAAAGGGACAAGTAGTAATGAAAAACTGTTTTTT TRBJ1-4 NA TRBV15 NA
CASSLVAETQYF TGTGCCAGCAGCTTAGTGGCGGAGACCCAGTACTTC TRBJ2-5 NA TRBV7-2 many
CASSPNQLIKTLHF TGTGCCAGCAGCCCTAACCAACTCATTAAAACCCTCCACTTT TRBJ1-6 NA TRBV7-2 few
CASRSDRGRNEQYF TGTGCCAGCAGATCGGACAGGGGGCGGAACGAGCAGTACTTC TRBJ2-7 TRBD1 TRBV7-9 few
CASSQVTGASQPQHF TGCGCCAGCAGCCAAGTGACAGGGGCAAGTCAGCCCCAGCATTTT TRBJ1-5 TRBD1 TRBV4-1 NA
CAITVAGGPEDTQYF TGTGCCATCACGGTGGCGGGGGGGCCTGAAGATACGCAGTATTTT TRBJ2-3 TRBD2 TRBV10-3 once
CASSQDQGLFGSPLHF TGTGCCAGCAGCCAAGATCAGGGTTTATTCGGATCACCCCTCCACTTT TRBJ1-6 NA TRBV3-1 few
CASSLAAGGSTFTDTQYF TGTGCCAGCAGCTTAGCAGCGGGGGGATCCACATTCACAGATACGCAGTATTTT TRBJ2-3 TRBD2 TRBV7-2 few
CAISEEDRGPNIQYF TGTGCCATCAGTGAGGAGGACAGGGGGCCAAACATTCAGTACTTC TRBJ2-4 TRBD1 TRBV10-3 many
CASSLSGRGTGELFF TGTGCCAGCAGCCTAAGCGGGAGAGGGACCGGGGAGCTGTTTTTT TRBJ2-2 TRBD2 TRBV7-2 many